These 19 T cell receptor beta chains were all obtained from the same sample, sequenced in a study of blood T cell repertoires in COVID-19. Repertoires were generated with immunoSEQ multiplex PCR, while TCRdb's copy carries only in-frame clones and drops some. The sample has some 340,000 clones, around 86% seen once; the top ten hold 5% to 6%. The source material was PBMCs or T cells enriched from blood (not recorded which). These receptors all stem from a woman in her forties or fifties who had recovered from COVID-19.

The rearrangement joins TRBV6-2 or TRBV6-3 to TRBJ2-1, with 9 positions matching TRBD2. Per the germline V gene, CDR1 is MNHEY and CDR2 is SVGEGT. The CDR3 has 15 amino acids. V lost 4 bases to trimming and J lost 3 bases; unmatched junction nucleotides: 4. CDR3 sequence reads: CASSFAGGVYNEQFF. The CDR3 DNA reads TGTGCCAGCAGTTTCGCGGGAGGGGTCTACAATGAGCAGTTCTTC.

The CDR3 nucleotides read TGTGCCAGCACCAAGGAGTATCAGCCCCAGCATTTT. Translation: CASTKEYQPQHF. This chain uses TRBV21-1 with TRBJ1-5. TRBV21-1 is recorded as a pseudogene. This CDR3 is 12 amino acids long.

The CDR3 DNA is TGTGCCAGCAGCCCCCGCGCCCTTTCACCCCTCCACTTT. It codes for CASSPRALSPLHF. This chain joins TRBV7-2 and TRBJ1-6; D not certain. Per the germline V gene, CDR1 is SGHTA and CDR2 is FQGNSA. Deletions cut 5 bases from V and 9 bases from J, with 11 bases between. This CDR3 is 13 amino acids long.

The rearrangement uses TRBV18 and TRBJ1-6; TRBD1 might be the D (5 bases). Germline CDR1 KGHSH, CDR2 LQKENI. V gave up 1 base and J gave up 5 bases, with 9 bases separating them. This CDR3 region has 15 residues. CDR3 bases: TGTGCCAGCTCACCACAGGGGCTCGATAATTCACCCCTCCACTTT. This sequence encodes CASSPQGLDNSPLHF.

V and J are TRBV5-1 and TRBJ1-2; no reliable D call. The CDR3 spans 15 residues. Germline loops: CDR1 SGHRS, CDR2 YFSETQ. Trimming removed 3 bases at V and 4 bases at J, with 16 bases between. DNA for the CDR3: TGCGCCAGCAGCTCCTCCGGACTCATATTCTATGGCTACACCTTC. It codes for CASSSSGLIFYGYTF.

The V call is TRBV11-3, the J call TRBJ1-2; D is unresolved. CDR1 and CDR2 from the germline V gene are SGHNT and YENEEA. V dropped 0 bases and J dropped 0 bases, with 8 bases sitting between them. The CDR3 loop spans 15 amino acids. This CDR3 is CASSLEAITNYGYTF. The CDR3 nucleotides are TGTGCCAGCAGCTTAGAAGCGATTACTAACTATGGCTACACCTTC.

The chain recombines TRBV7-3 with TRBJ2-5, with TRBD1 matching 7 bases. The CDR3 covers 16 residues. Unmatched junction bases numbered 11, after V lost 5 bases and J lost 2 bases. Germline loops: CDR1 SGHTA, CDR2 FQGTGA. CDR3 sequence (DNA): TGTGCCAGCAGCCCACAGGGGTATGGGGGACAAGAGACCCAGTACTTC. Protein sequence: CASSPQGYGGQETQYF.

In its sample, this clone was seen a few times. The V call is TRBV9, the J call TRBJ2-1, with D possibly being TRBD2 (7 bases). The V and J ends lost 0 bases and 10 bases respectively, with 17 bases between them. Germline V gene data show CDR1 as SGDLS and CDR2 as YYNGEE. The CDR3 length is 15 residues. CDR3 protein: CASSVAGRGAQEQFF. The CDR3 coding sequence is TGTGCCAGCAGCGTAGCGGGGAGGGGGGCCCAAGAGCAGTTCTTC.

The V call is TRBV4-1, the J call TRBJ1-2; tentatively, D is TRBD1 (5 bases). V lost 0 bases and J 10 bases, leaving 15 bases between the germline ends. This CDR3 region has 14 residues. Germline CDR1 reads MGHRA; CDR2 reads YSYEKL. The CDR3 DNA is TGCGCCAGCAGCCAAGATCGAACAGGTGCCTCCTACACCTTC. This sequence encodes CASSQDRTGASYTF.

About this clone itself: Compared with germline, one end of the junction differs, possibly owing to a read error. The CDR3 loop is CASSQVPEAKEKLFF. The CDR3 DNA reads TGCGCCAGCAGCCAAGTCCCAGAGGCTAAAGAAAAACTGTTTTTT. The rearrangement uses TRBV4-1 and TRBJ1-4; D not certain. Germline V CDR1 and CDR2: MGHRA, YSYEKL. The CDR3 spans 15 residues.

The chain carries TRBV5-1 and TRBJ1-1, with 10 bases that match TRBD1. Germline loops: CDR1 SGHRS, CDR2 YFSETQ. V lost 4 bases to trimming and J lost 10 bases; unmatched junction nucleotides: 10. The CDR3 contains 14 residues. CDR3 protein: CASSNTPGQGRAFF. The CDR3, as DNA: TGCGCCAGCAGCAACACTCCGGGACAGGGGAGAGCTTTCTTT.

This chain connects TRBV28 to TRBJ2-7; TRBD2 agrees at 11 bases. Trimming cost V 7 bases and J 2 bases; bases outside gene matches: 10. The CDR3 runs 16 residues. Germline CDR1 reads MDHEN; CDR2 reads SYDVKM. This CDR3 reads CASNPHSSGRPYEQYF. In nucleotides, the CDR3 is TGTGCCAGCAACCCCCATTCTAGCGGGAGGCCCTACGAGCAGTACTTC.

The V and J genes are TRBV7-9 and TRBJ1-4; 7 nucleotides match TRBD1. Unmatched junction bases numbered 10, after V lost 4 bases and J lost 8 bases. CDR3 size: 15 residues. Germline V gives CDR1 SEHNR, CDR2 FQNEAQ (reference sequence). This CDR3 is CASSSDRDSPEKLFF. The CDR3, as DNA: TGTGCCAGCAGCTCTGACCGGGACAGTCCGGAAAAACTGTTTTTT.

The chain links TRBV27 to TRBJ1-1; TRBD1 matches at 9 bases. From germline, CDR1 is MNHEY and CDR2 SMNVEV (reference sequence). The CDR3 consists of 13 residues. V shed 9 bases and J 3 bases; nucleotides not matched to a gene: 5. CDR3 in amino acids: CASTGQGHTEAFF. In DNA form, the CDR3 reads TGTGCCAGTACAGGACAGGGGCACACTGAAGCTTTCTTT.

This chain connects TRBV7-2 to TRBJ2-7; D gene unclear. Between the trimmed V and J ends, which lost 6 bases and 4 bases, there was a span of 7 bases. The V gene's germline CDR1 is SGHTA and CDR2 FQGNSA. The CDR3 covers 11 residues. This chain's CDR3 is CASRREYEQYF. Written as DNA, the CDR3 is TGTGCCAGCAGGAGAGAATACGAGCAGTACTTC.

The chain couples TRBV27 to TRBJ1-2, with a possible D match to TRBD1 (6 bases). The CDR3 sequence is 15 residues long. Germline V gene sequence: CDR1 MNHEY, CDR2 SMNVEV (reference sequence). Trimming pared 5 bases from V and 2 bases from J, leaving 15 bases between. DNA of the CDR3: TGTGCCAGCAGTCCCGGAACGGACAGAAACTATGGCTACACCTTC. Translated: CASSPGTDRNYGYTF.

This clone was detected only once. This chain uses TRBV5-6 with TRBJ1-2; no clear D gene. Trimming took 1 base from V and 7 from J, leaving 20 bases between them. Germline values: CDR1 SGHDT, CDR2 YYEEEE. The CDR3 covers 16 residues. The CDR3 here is CASSLIVRLGGGGYTF. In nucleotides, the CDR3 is TGTGCCAGCAGCTTGATCGTCAGGTTGGGAGGTGGTGGCTACACCTTC.

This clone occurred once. The CDR3 spells CASSVFAGPQPQHF. The CDR3 coding sequence is TGTGCCAGTAGTGTCTTTGCGGGGCCCCAGCCCCAGCATTTT. The V and J genes are TRBV19 and TRBJ1-5, with a possible D match to TRBD1 (5 bases). The CDR3 has 14 residues. V shed 5 bases and J shed 7 bases, with 15 bases lying between them. Germline V gene data show CDR1 as LNHDA and CDR2 as SQIVND (reference sequence).

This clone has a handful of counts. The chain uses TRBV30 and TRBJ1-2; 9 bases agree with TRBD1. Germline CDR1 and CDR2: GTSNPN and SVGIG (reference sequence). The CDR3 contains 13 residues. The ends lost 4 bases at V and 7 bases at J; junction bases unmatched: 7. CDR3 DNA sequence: TGTGCCTGGATTTTACAGGGGGCGGGTGGCTACACCTTC. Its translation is CAWILQGAGGYTF.